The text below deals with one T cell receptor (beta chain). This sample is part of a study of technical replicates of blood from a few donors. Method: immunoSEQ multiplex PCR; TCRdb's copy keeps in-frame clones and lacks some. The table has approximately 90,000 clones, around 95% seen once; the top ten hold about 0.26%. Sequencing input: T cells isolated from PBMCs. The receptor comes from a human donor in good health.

CDR3 residues: CASRRGDLLGQQYYEQYF. The DNA of the CDR3 is TGTGCCAGCCGAAGGGGAGATTTGTTGGGACAGCAATACTACGAGCAGTACTTC. The rearrangement uses TRBV2 and TRBJ2-7; 7 nucleotides agree with TRBD1. From germline, CDR1 is SNHLY and CDR2 FYNNEI. V lost 8 bases to trimming and J lost 3 bases; unmatched junction nucleotides: 22. This CDR3 contains 18 residues.